This T cell receptor (beta chain) was documented in a study of cytomegalovirus exposure and HLA in healthy donors. Profiling relied on immunoSEQ multiplex PCR, and the TCRdb table lists in-frame clones only, not all of them. This sample has 260,000 or so clones, with roughly 90% found just once. This clone appeared a single time. This CDR3 region has 20 residues. CDR1 LNHDA and CDR2 SQIVND come from the germline V gene (reference sequence). J gave up 0 bases and V 10 bases, and 17 bases lay outside the gene matches. Material for sequencing was PBMCs. This chain uses TRBV19 with TRBJ2-1, with 14 bases identical to TRBD2. This clonotype was sampled from a woman under 30 in good health and CMV-seronegative. CDR3 amino acids: CATTPGLAGVGPGSYNEQFF. The CDR3 DNA sequence: TGTGCCACCACGCCGGGACTAGCGGGAGTAGGACCGGGCTCCTACAATGAGCAGTTCTTC. The full variable domain, rest sourced from reference TRBV19 and TRBJ2-1, is DGGITQSPKYLFRKEGQNVTLSCEQNLNHDAMYWYRQDPGQGLRLIYYSQIVNDFQKGDIAEGYSVSREKKESFPLTVTSAQKNPTAFYLCATTPGLAGVGPGSYNEQFFGPGTRLTVL.